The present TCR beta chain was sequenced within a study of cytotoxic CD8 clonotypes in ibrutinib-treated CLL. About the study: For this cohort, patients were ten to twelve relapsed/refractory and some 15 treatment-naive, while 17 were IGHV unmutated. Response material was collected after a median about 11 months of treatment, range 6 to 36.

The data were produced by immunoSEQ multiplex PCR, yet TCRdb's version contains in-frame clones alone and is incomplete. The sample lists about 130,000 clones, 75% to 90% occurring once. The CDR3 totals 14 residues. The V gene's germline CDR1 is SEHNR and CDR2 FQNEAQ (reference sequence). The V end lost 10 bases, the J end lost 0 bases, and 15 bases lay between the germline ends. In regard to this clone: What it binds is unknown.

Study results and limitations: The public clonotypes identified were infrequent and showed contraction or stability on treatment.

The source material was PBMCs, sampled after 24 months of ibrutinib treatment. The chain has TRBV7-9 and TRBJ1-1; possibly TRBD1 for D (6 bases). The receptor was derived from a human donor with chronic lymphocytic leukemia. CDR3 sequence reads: CATERGGMNTEAFF. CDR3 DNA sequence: TGTGCCACTGAAAGGGGGGGAATGAACACTGAAGCTTTCTTT. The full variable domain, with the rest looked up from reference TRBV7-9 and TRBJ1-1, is DTGVSQNPRHKITKRGQNVTFRCDPISEHNRLYWYRQTLGQGPEFLTYFQNEAQLEKSRLLSDRFSAERPKGSFSTLEIQRTEQGDSAMYLCATERGGMNTEAFFGQGTRLTVV.